The 5 T cell receptor beta chains given below trace back to one sample, sequenced in a study of shared clonotypes between healthy human individuals. CD45RO-negative, CCR7-positively selected cells formed the naive CD8 fraction, excluding terminally differentiated effector memory CD45RA+ cells. TCRdb's table, derived via immunoSEQ multiplex PCR, lists solely in-frame clones and lacks some. The data hold millions of clones, with 85% to 95% observed a single time. Sequenced input: naive CD8+ T cells from PBMCs. These receptors were taken from a man younger than 35 in good health. Some clones in this sample may be carry-over from other donors' samples.

V and J are TRBV15 and TRBJ2-2, with D perhaps TRBD1 or TRBD2 (5 bases each). V was trimmed by 8 bases and J by 5 bases, leaving 12 bases between them. CDR1 and CDR2 (germline): LNHNV, YYDKDF (reference sequence). The CDR3 loop spans 13 amino acids. The CDR3 here is CATRWGSTGELFF. The CDR3 coding sequence is TGTGCCACCCGATGGGGGAGTACCGGGGAGCTGTTTTTT.

The chain is built from TRBV7-6 and TRBJ1-1; possibly TRBD1 for D (5 bases). Per the germline V gene, CDR1 is SGHVS and CDR2 is FNYEAQ. Trimming removed 1 base from V and 4 bases from J, with 10 bases in between. The CDR3 runs 14 residues. CDR3 sequence: CASSLGGTTTEAFF. In DNA, the CDR3 is TGTGCCAGCAGCTTAGGGGGCACGACCACTGAAGCTTTCTTT. The full variable domain, rest sourced from reference TRBV7-6 and TRBJ1-1, is GAGVSQSPRYKVTKRGQDVALRCDPISGHVSLYWYRQALGQGPEFLTYFNYEAQQDKSGLPNDRFSAERPEGSISTLTIQRTEQRDSAMYRCASSLGGTTTEAFFGQGTRLTVV.

The CDR3 spells CASSLSRGSAEAFF. The CDR3 DNA sequence: TGTGCCAGCAGTTTATCACGGGGTAGTGCTGAAGCTTTCTTT. The rearrangement links TRBV27 to TRBJ1-1; D is unclear. V was clipped by 0 bases and J by 6 bases, with 11 bases between them. CDR1 and CDR2 from the germline V gene are MNHEY and SMNVEV (reference sequence). CDR3 length: 14 residues.

In its sample, this clone was seen many times. Distinct nucleotide sequences in the sample also encode this CDR3. The chain carries TRBV28 and TRBJ1-1; unclear D gene. V was clipped by 3 bases and J by 1 base, with 3 bases between them. There are 12 residues in the CDR3. Germline V lookup: CDR1 MDHEN, CDR2 SYDVKM. The CDR3 DNA is TGTGCCAGCAGTTTGGGGAACACTGAAGCTTTCTTT. Its translation: CASSLGNTEAFF.

The chain joins TRBV14 to TRBJ2-1; a weak D match, TRBD2 (6 bases). Trimming pared 4 bases from V and 8 bases from J, leaving 15 bases between. The CDR3 spans 14 residues. Germline V lookup: CDR1 SGHDN, CDR2 FVKESK. CDR3 in amino acids: CASSLRLGVHEQFF. CDR3 coding DNA: TGTGCCAGCAGCCTTCGACTAGGAGTCCATGAGCAGTTCTTC.